This entry describes one T cell receptor beta chain. It lacks a known antigen. Per-nucleotide qualities are absent, and no much larger clonotype sits a single base away. This entry belongs to a study of ipilimumab plus nivolumab after autologous stem cell transplantation (dated by TCRdb to the early 2020s). In the study overall: Trial patients received a median of about 5 ipilimumab doses and roughly eight nivolumab doses. Both primary refractory and relapsed disease were represented in the DLBCL cohort, where 18-month progression-free survival was around 86% and 29%, respectively. Patients in the trial were undergoing autologous transplant and had high-risk diffuse large B cell lymphoma, mature T cell lymphoma, or multiple myeloma. The intent-to-treat population of the trial was made up of 35 to 40 patients.

Ipilimumab was given at 1 mg/kg intravenously on day 1 of selected weeks, and checkpoint therapy started 14 to 28 days after autologous transplant. Patients received nivolumab at 3 mg/kg intravenously on day 1 of weeks 1, 4, 7, 10, and every two weeks through week 26. Combined checkpoint inhibition with ipilimumab and nivolumab as consolidation after autologous stem cell transplantation was tested in a Phase Ib clinical trial. Deletion took 5 bases off V and 9 bases off J, with a span of 5 bases between the germline ends. Counted from cysteine to phenylalanine, this CDR3 has 11 amino acids. Only the CDR3 portion is preserved as DNA: 33 bases, with reading frame beginning at the first base. Via the germline V gene, CDR1 is MNHNS and CDR2 SASEGT. Paper-wide results and their limitations: Combined checkpoint inhibition as post-transplant consolidation was concluded by the authors to appear tolerable. The authors stated that profiles of the T cell receptor repertoire, regulatory T cell phenotype and gut microbiota provided a biologic rationale for studying this approach further.

The library was built by means of the immunoSEQ multiplex PCR assay. Drawn from immuneACCESS, this table holds only the in-frame rearrangements with V and J called that TCRdb kept. Clones are partly lost; checked studies trace under half to an unresolved V gene and leave the rest unexplained. The sample records around 20,000 clones, 77% of which are singletons. In total, the top ten clones hold around 18% of the sample. The rearranged segments are TRBV6-1 and TRBJ1-6, with the D gene call left open. The material was PBMCs, obtained in a trial of ipilimumab plus nivolumab as post-transplant consolidation. This TCR derives from a male donor with diffuse large B-cell lymphoma. The CDR3 region: CASSIGSPLHF. The nucleotide sequence is given as TGTGCCAGCAGTATTGGTTCACCCCTCCACTTT.